The rows below give T cell receptor beta chains drawn from one sample of a study of T cells in Graves' hyperthyroidism and ophthalmopathy. TCRdb reanalysed the multiplex PCR reads using MiXCR and keeps one entry per CDR3 protein. The sample yields fewer than 350,000 distinct CDR3 sequences, roughly 15% seen once. Sequencing input: blood. These receptors were collected from a woman in her 40s with Graves' hyperthyroidism. The conserved cysteine and the conserved F or W are not part of the CDR3 here.

CDR3 protein: ASSYGQGTGKLF
CDR3 length: 12
V gene: TRBV6-5
J gene: TRBJ1-4

CDR3 protein: ASSIGLAGGTSYEQY
CDR3 length: 15
V gene: TRBV7-9
J gene: TRBJ2-7

CDR3 protein: ASRSSGSSYEQY
CDR3 length: 12
V gene: TRBV6-1
J gene: TRBJ2-7

CDR3 protein: ASSSRGWGEAF
CDR3 length: 11
V gene: TRBV5-1
J gene: TRBJ1-1

CDR3 protein: ASSVASGRNEQF
CDR3 length: 12
V gene: TRBV10-2
J gene: TRBJ2-1

CDR3 protein: ASSVGGLRPTLSEAF
CDR3 length: 15
V gene: TRBV18
J gene: TRBJ1-1

CDR3 protein: ASSAVGGTDTQY
CDR3 length: 12
V gene: TRBV10-2
J gene: TRBJ2-3

CDR3 protein: ASSFRDRLYNEQY
CDR3 length: 13
V gene: TRBV7-9
J gene: TRBJ2-7

CDR3 protein: SVEGVRDRISDEQF
CDR3 length: 14
V gene: TRBV29-1
J gene: TRBJ2-1

CDR3 protein: ATSSRDRGSYEQY
CDR3 length: 13
V gene: TRBV15
J gene: TRBJ2-7

CDR3 protein: ASRRGTGQSPLH
CDR3 length: 12
V gene: TRBV6-2/TRBV6-3
J gene: TRBJ1-6